This T cell receptor beta chain is from a study of cytotoxic CD8 clonotypes in ibrutinib-treated CLL. Overall study context: Included were 11 relapsed/refractory and about 14 treatment-naive patients, of whom roughly 17 were IGHV unmutated.

The germline gives CDR1 WSHSY, CDR2 SAAADI. Trimming at V came to 4 bases and at J to 6 bases, leaving 4 bases not matched to a gene. The CDR3 spans 14 residues. The table came from immunoSEQ multiplex PCR; TCRdb's copy has only in-frame clones and leaves some out. The sample holds some 300,000 clones, 70% to 80% seen once. This clone was seen more than once but under ten times. The clonotype comes from a human donor with chronic lymphocytic leukemia. The rearrangement links TRBV10-2 to TRBJ1-5, with TRBD1 identical over 9 bases. The sample in question was PBMCs, obtained before ibrutinib treatment. CDR3 coding DNA: TGCGCCAGCAGTGCCGTGGACAGGGGTCAGCCCCAGCATTTT. It translates to CASSAVDRGQPQHF.